The T cell receptor (beta chain) under discussion was sequenced for a study of cytomegalovirus exposure and HLA in healthy donors. Both 60 Vbeta primers and 13 Jbeta primers went into the PCR. Generated by immunoSEQ multiplex PCR, the TCRdb table keeps only in-frame clones and is missing some. The sample has about 160,000 clones; around 84% are singletons. On this clone: Its antigen remains unidentified.

Study results and caveats: Some V segments (TRBV6-2 and TRBV6-3 among them) were excluded as indistinguishable.

Deletions cut 1 base from V and 5 bases from J, with 15 bases between. The germline CDR1 and CDR2 sequences are MDHEN and SYDVKM. This CDR3 region has 15 residues. The receptor was isolated from a woman aged 40 to 50 in good health and CMV-seronegative. The sequenced sample was PBMCs. The chain carries TRBV28 and TRBJ2-7; TRBD2 might be the D (6 bases). The CDR3 bases are TGTGCCAGCAGTTTATATCTTGGAGGGAACCACGAGCAGTACTTC. Residues: CASSLYLGGNHEQYF.